The rows below give T cell receptor beta chains drawn from one sample of a study of blood T cell repertoires in COVID-19. Sequencing used immunoSEQ multiplex PCR; TCRdb keeps in-frame clones, though not all of them. The repertoire includes roughly 400,000 clones, about 89% of them detected once, and around 0.94% sits in the top ten. Sequencing was carried out using PBMCs or T cells enriched from blood (not recorded which). The receptors originated from a woman between 40 and 50 years old who had been exposed to COVID-19. The CDR3 runs from the conserved cysteine through the conserved F or W. A D gene is named only where the DNA matches it firmly. Clone size is shown for a subset of rows, as once, few, many or a class of expanded clone.

>-|TRBJ2-1|TRBD2|TRBV6-2/TRBV6-3
CASSYTPLANLDNEQFF
TGTGCCAGCAGTTATACACCACTAGCGAACTTGGACAATGAGCAGTTCTTC
>-|TRBJ2-7|TRBD1|TRBV6-2/TRBV6-3
CASSYRRPTGFWLLEQYF
TGTGCCAGCAGTTACCGCCGTCCGACAGGGTTTTGGTTACTCGAGCAGTACTTC
>-|TRBJ1-3|TRBD1|TRBV18
CASSLKPGQGTDTIYF
TGTGCCAGCTCACTAAAACCGGGACAGGGGACAGACACCATATATTTT
>-|TRBJ1-2|TRBD1|TRBV11-2
CASRRSGTAYGYTF
TGTGCCAGCAGGCGTTCCGGGACAGCCTATGGCTACACCTTC
>-|TRBJ1-1|TRBD1|TRBV7-8
CASSLVGDRVGSEAFF
TGTGCCAGCAGCTTAGTAGGGGACAGGGTAGGATCTGAAGCTTTCTTT
>-|TRBJ1-2|TRBD1|TRBV7-8
CASSPFADRGAYGYTF
TGTGCCAGCAGCCCCTTCGCGGACAGGGGGGCCTATGGCTACACCTTC
>once|TRBJ1-2|TRBD1|TRBV7-2
CASSPRGQGVGYTF
TGTGCCAGCAGCCCTCGGGGACAGGGGGTTGGCTACACCTTC
>-|TRBJ1-5|-|TRBV7-9
CASSPSPNQPQHF
TGTGCCAGCAGCCCGAGCCCCAATCAGCCCCAGCATTTT
>-|TRBJ2-5|TRBD1|TRBV27
CASRPGTVKETQYF
TGTGCCAGCAGGCCCGGGACAGTTAAAGAGACCCAGTACTTC
>-|TRBJ1-1|-|TRBV5-5
CASSLAGGPNTEAFF
TGTGCCAGCAGCTTGGCGGGGGGGCCGAACACTGAAGCTTTCTTT
>-|TRBJ2-7|TRBD1|TRBV6-2/TRBV6-3
CASSALWGTGPLEQYF
TGTGCCAGCAGCGCCCTTTGGGGGACAGGGCCCTTGGAGCAGTACTTC
>-|TRBJ2-3|-|TRBV24-1
CATGPTGNLGTDTQYF
TGTGCCACCGGCCCCACGGGGAACCTTGGCACAGATACGCAGTATTTT
>-|TRBJ1-5|-|TRBV1
CTLSVRDRGDQPQHF
TGCACCCTCTCGGTCCGAGACAGGGGGGATCAGCCCCAGCATTTT
>-|TRBJ2-2|-|TRBV7-8
CASSPYAGELFF
TGTGCCAGCAGCCCCTACGCCGGGGAGCTGTTTTTT
>-|TRBJ2-1|-|TRBV20-1
CSASSNSIYNEQFF
TGCAGTGCTAGTTCGAACAGTATCTACAATGAGCAGTTCTTC
>-|TRBJ1-4|TRBD1|TRBV7-6
CASSLGAGGSEKLFF
TGTGCCAGCAGCTTAGGGGCAGGGGGTTCTGAAAAACTGTTTTTT
>-|TRBJ1-1|TRBD1|TRBV5-4
CASSLFDRDSTEAFF
TGTGCCAGCAGCCTATTTGACAGGGACAGCACTGAAGCTTTCTTT
>-|TRBJ1-1|TRBD1|TRBV19
CASSHGQGQWNTEAFF
TGTGCCAGTAGTCATGGACAGGGTCAGTGGAACACTGAAGCTTTCTTT
>-|TRBJ1-4|-|TRBV14
CASSQDGRPATNEKLFF
TGTGCCAGCAGCCAAGATGGCAGGCCTGCAACTAATGAAAAACTGTTTTTT
>-|TRBJ2-1|-|TRBV4-3
CASSQVGLASRFF
TGCGCCAGCAGCCAAGTGGGTTTAGCGAGTCGATTCTTC
>-|TRBJ2-2|TRBD2|TRBV6-4
CASSDGTSNTGELFF
TGTGCCAGCAGTGACGGGACTAGCAACACCGGGGAGCTGTTTTTT
>few|TRBJ1-5|-|TRBV4-3
CASSQERWGGGSNQPQHF
TGCGCCAGCAGCCAAGAACGTTGGGGGGGAGGAAGCAATCAGCCCCAGCATTTT
>once|TRBJ2-3|TRBD1|TRBV6-5
CASMGQDTDTQYF
TGTGCCAGCATGGGACAGGACACAGATACGCAGTATTTT
>-|TRBJ2-5|TRBD2|TRBV7-3
CASSLDSGGLETQYF
TGTGCCAGCAGCTTAGATAGCGGGGGGTTAGAGACCCAGTACTTC
>-|TRBJ2-2|TRBD2|TRBV5-1
CASSLALAGGAGELFF
TGCGCCAGCAGCTTGGCGCTAGCGGGAGGGGCCGGGGAGCTGTTTTTT
>-|TRBJ1-6|TRBD1|TRBV28
CASRPEGAQLSPLHF
TGTGCCAGCCGTCCCGAGGGGGCGCAGCTTTCACCCCTCCACTTT
>few|TRBJ2-7|-|TRBV27
CASSWKGVSYEQYF
TGTGCCAGCAGTTGGAAGGGAGTGTCCTACGAGCAGTACTTC
>-|TRBJ1-4|TRBD1|TRBV27
CASSVQGAFGEKLFF
TGTGCCAGCAGTGTACAGGGGGCGTTCGGGGAAAAACTGTTTTTT
>once|TRBJ1-5|TRBD1|TRBV18
CASSPGQGNQPQHF
TGTGCCAGCTCGCCGGGACAGGGCAATCAGCCCCAGCATTTT
>-|TRBJ1-5|-|TRBV11-2
CASSLDPTDQPQHF
TGTGCCAGCAGCTTAGACCCTACAGATCAGCCCCAGCATTTT
>-|TRBJ1-2|TRBD1|TRBV6-5
CASSYAKGQKNYGYTF
TGTGCCAGCAGTTACGCTAAGGGACAGAAAAACTATGGCTACACCTTC
>-|TRBJ2-7|-|TRBV11-2
CASKLKEAGEYGYEQYF
TGTGCCAGCAAGCTTAAGGAGGCAGGGGAGTACGGTTACGAGCAGTACTTC
>-|TRBJ2-1|TRBD2|TRBV19
CASSIGSGGIGNEQFF
TGTGCCAGTAGTATAGGGAGCGGGGGGATCGGGAATGAGCAGTTCTTC
>few|TRBJ1-5|-|TRBV18
CASSPGGGSNQPQHF
TGTGCCAGCTCCCCGGGGGGTGGAAGCAATCAGCCCCAGCATTTT
>-|TRBJ1-4|-|TRBV2
CASSATPGANEKLFF
TGTGCCAGCAGTGCTACACCGGGAGCTAATGAAAAACTGTTTTTT
>-|TRBJ1-4|-|TRBV5-4
CASSVRDGTEKLFF
TGTGCCAGCAGCGTCCGGGACGGGACAGAAAAACTGTTTTTT